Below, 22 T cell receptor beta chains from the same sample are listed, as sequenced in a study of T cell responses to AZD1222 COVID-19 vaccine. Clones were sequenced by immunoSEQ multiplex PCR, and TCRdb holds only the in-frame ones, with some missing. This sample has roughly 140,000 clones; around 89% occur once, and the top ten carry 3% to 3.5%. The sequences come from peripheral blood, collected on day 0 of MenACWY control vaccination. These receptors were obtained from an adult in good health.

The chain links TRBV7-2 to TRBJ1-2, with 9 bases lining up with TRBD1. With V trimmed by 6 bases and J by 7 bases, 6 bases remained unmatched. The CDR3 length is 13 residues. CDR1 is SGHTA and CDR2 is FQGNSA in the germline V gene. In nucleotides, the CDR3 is TGTGCCAGCAGAGGGGGACAGGGCGGTGGCTACACCTTC. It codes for CASRGGQGGGYTF.

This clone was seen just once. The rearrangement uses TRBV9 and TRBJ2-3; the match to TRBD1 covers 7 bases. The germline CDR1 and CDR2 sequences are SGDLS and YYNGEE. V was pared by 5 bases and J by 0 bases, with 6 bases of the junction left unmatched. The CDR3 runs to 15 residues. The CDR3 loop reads CASSHRGESTDTQYF. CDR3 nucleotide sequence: TGTGCCAGCAGTCACAGGGGCGAAAGCACAGATACGCAGTATTTT.

The DNA of the CDR3 is TGTGCCAGCAGTTCCAGGGTTGGCTACACCTTC. Amino acid sequence: CASSSRVGYTF. V usage is TRBV6-2 or TRBV6-3 and J usage is TRBJ1-2; possibly TRBD1 for D (5 bases). The CDR3 spans 11 residues. Germline V gene sequence: CDR1 MNHEY, CDR2 SVGEGT. The germline V and J ends were trimmed by 4 bases and 7 bases, with 7 bases remaining between them.

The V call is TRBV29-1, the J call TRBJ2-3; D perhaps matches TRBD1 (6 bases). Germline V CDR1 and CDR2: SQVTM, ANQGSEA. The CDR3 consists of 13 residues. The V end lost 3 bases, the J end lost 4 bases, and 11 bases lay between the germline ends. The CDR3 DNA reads TGCAGCGTTGAGGGCGAGGGGGCAGATACGCAGTATTTT. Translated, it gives CSVEGEGADTQYF.

CDR3 protein: CASSLKETQYF. CDR3 DNA: TGTGCCAGTAGCCTGAAAGAGACCCAGTACTTC. This chain connects TRBV19 to TRBJ2-5; D is uncertain. CDR3 length: 11 residues. The ends were cut back, 6 bases at V and 3 bases at J, with 5 bases in the middle. CDR1 LNHDA and CDR2 SQIVND come from the germline V gene (reference sequence).

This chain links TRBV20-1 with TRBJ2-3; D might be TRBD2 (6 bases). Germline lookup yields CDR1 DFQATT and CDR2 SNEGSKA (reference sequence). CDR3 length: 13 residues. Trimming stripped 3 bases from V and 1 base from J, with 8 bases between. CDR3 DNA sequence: TGCAGTGCTAGTGGAGGGGGCACAGATACGCAGTATTTT. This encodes CSASGGGTDTQYF.

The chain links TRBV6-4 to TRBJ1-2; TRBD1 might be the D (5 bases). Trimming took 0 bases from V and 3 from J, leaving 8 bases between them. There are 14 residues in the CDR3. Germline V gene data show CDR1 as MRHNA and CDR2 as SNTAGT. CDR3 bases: TGTGCCAGCAGTGACTCGGAGGGACACTATGGCTACACCTTC. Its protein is CASSDSEGHYGYTF.

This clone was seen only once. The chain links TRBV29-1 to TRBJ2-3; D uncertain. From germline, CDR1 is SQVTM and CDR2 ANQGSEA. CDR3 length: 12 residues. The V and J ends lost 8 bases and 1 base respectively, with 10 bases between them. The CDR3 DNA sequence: TGCAGCTCAACCTCTGGCACAGATACGCAGTATTTT. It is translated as CSSTSGTDTQYF.

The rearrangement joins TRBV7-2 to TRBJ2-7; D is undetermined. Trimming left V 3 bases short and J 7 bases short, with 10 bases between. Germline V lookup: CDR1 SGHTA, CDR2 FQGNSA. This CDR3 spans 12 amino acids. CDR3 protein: CASSLVGEEQYF. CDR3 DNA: TGTGCCAGCAGCTTGGTTGGGGAAGAGCAGTACTTC. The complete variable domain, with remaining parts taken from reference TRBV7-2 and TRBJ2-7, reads GAGVSQSPSNKVTEKGKDVELRCDPISGHTALYWYRQSLGQGLEFLIYFQGNSAPDKSGLPSDRFSAERTGGSVSTLTIQRTQQEDSAVYLCASSLVGEEQYFGPGTRLTVT.

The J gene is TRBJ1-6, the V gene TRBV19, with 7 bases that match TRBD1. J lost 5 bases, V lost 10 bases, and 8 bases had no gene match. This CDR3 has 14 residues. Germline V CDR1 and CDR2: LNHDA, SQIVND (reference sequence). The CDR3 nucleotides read TGTGCCACGCGGGACAGTCGGAATAATTCACCCCTCCACTTT. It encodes CATRDSRNNSPLHF.

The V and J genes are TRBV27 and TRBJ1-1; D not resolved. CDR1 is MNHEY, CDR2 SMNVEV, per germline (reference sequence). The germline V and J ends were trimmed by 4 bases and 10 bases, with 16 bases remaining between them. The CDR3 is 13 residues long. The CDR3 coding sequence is TGTGCCAGCAGTTCCTGGACTCCGAACGGAGCTTTCTTT. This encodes CASSSWTPNGAFF.

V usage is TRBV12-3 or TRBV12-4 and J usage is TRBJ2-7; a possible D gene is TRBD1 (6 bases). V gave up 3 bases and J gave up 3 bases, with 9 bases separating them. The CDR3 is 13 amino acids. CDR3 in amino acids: CASSFSGDYEQYF. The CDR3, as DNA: TGTGCCAGCAGTTTTTCAGGGGACTACGAGCAGTACTTC.

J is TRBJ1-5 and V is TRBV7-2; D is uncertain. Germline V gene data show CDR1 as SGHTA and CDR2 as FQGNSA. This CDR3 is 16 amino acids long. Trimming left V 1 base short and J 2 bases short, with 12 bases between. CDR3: CASSLVLRVGNQPQHF. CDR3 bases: TGTGCCAGCAGCTTAGTACTCCGGGTTGGCAATCAGCCCCAGCATTTT. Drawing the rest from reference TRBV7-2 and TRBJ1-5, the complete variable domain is GAGVSQSPSNKVTEKGKDVELRCDPISGHTALYWYRQSLGQGLEFLIYFQGNSAPDKSGLPSDRFSAERTGGSVSTLTIQRTQQEDSAVYLCASSLVLRVGNQPQHFGDGTRLSIL.

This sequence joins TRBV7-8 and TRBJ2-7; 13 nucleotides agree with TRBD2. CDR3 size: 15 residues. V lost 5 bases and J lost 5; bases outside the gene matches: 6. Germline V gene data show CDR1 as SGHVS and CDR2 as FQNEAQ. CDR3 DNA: TGTGCCAGCAGCCGAGGACTAGCGGGAGACGACGAGCAGTACTTC. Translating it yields CASSRGLAGDDEQYF.

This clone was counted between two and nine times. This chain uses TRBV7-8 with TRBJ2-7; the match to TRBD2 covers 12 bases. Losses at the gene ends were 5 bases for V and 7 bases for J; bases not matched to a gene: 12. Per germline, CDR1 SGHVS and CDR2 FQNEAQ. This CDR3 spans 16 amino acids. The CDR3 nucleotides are TGTGCCAGCAGCCGAGGGGCCGTACTAGCGGGAGGTGAGCAGTACTTC. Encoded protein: CASSRGAVLAGGEQYF.

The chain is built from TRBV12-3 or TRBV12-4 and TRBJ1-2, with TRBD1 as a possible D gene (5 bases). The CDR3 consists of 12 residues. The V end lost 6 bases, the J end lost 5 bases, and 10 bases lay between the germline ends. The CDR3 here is CASSPTGYGYTF. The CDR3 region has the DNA TGTGCCAGCAGCCCCACAGGTTATGGCTACACCTTC.

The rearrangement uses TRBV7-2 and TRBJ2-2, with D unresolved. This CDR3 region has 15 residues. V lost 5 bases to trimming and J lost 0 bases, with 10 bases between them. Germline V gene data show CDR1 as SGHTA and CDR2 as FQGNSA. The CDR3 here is CASSVQDSNTGELFF. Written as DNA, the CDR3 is TGTGCCAGCAGCGTGCAGGATTCGAACACCGGGGAGCTGTTTTTT.

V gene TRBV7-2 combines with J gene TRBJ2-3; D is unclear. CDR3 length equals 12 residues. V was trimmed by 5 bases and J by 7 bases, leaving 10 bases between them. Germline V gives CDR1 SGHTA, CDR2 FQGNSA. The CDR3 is CASSPSSYTQYF. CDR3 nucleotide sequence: TGTGCCAGCAGCCCGTCTTCATATACGCAGTATTTT.

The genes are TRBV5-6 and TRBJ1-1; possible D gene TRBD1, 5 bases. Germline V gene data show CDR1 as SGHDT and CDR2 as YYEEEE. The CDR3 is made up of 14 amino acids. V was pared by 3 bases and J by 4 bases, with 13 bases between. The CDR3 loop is CASSSGVGRTEAFF. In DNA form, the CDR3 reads TGTGCCAGCAGCTCGGGGGTGGGGCGCACTGAAGCTTTCTTT.

CDR3 coding DNA: TGTGCCATCAGTGTCCAACAGGACAATGAGCAGTTCTTC. Amino acid sequence: CAISVQQDNEQFF. The V call is TRBV10-3, the J call TRBJ2-1, with D possibly matching TRBD1 (5 bases). The V end was cut by 4 bases, the J end by 5 bases, with 9 bases between. The germline V gene has CDR1 ENHRY and CDR2 SYGVKD. The CDR3 is made up of 13 amino acids.

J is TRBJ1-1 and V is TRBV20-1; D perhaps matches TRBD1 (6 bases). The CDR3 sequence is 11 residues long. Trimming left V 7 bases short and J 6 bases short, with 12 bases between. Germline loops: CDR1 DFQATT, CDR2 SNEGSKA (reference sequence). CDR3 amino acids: CSVAGDSEAFF. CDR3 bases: TGCAGTGTAGCAGGGGATTCTGAAGCTTTCTTT.

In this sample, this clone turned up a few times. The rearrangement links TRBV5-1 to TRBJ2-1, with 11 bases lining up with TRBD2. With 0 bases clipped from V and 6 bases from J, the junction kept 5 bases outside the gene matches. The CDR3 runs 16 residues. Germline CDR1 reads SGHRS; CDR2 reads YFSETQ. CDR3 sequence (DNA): TGCGCCAGCAGCTTGGCACTAGCGGGGGAAATCAATGAGCAGTTCTTC. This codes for CASSLALAGEINEQFF. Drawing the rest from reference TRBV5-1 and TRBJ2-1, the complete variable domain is KAGVTQTPRYLIKTRGQQVTLSCSPISGHRSVSWYQQTPGQGLQFLFEYFSETQRNKGNFPGRFSGRQFSNSRSEMNVSTLELGDSALYLCASSLALAGEINEQFFGPGTRLTVL.